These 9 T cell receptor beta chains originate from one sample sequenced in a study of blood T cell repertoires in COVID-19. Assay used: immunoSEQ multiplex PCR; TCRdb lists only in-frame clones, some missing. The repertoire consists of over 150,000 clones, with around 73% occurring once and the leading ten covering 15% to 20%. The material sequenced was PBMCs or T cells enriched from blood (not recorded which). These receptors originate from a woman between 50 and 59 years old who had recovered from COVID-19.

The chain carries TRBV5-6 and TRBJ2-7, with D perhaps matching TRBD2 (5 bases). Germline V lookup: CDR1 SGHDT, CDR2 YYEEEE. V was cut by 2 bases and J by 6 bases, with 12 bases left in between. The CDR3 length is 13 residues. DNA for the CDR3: TGTGCCAGCAGCTTACGGGGTCCTTCCGAGCAGTACTTC. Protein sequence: CASSLRGPSEQYF.

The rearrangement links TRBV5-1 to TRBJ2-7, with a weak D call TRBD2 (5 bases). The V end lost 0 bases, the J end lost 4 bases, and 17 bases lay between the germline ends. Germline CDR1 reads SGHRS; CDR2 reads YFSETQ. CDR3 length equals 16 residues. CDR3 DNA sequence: TGCGCCAGCAGCTTGGGTCCTCCTGAACTAGAATACGAGCAGTACTTC. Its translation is CASSLGPPELEYEQYF. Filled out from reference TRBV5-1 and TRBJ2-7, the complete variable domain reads KAGVTQTPRYLIKTRGQQVTLSCSPISGHRSVSWYQQTPGQGLQFLFEYFSETQRNKGNFPGRFSGRQFSNSRSEMNVSTLELGDSALYLCASSLGPPELEYEQYFGPGTRLTVT.

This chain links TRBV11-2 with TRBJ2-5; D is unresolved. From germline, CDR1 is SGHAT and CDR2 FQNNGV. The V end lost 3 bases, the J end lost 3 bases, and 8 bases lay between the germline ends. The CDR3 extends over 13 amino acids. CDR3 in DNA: TGTGCCAGCAGCTTTGGCGGAAAAGAGACCCAGTACTTC. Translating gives CASSFGGKETQYF.

CDR3 in DNA: TGCAGCGTTGCCAGGGGGGATACGCAGTATTTT. Its protein is CSVARGDTQYF. J is TRBJ2-3 and V is TRBV29-1, with TRBD1 matching 7 bases. This CDR3 is 11 amino acids long. Germline CDR1 SQVTM, CDR2 ANQGSEA. V lost 4 bases to trimming and J lost 6 bases; unmatched junction nucleotides: 1.

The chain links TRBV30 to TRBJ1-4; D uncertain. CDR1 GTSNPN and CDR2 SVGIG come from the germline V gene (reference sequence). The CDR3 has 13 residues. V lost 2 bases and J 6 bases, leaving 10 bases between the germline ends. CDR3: CAWSPRPDEKLFF. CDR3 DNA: TGTGCCTGGAGTCCGCGGCCTGATGAAAAACTGTTTTTT.

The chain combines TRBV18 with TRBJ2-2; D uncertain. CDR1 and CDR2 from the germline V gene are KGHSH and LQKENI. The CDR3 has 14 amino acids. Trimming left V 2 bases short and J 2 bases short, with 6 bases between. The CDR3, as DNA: TGTGCCAGCTCACCAGCGAGAAACACCGGGGAGCTGTTTTTT. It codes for CASSPARNTGELFF.

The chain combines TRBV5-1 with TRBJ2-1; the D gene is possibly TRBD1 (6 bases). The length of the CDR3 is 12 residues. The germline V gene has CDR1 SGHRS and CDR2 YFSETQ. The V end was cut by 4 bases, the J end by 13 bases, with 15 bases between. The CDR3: CASSLDRPIQFF. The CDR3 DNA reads TGCGCCAGCAGCCTCGACAGGCCGATTCAGTTCTTC.

The CDR3 DNA reads as TGTGCCAGCAGCTTGGGACAGGGTCTCGTGGAGACCCAGTACTTC. It translates to CASSLGQGLVETQYF. The chain employs TRBV7-3 and TRBJ2-5, with TRBD1 matching 9 bases. V lost 3 bases and J lost 5; bases outside the gene matches: 7. The CDR3 totals 15 residues. Germline V gene lookup returns CDR1 SGHTA and CDR2 FQGTGA.

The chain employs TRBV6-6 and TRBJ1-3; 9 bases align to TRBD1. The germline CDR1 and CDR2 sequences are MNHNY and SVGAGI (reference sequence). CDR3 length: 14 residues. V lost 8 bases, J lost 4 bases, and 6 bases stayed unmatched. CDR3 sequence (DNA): TGTGCCAGCGGCCGGGACAGGGTCGGAAACACCATATATTTT. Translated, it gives CASGRDRVGNTIYF.